This is a list of T cell receptor beta chains from one sample in a study of CD8 T cells in ankylosing spondylitis. TCRdb re-called the 5' RACE reads with MiXCR, one entry per CDR3 protein. The sample comprises over 150,000 distinct CDR3 sequences, 15% to 20% of which are singletons, and more than 3.5% rests with the top ten. Specimen: blood, either unsorted or a sorted T cell fraction (not recorded which). The receptors come from a male donor under 30 with ankylosing spondylitis or in good health (not recorded which). The conserved cysteine and the conserved F or W are not part of the CDR3 here. The D gene is left open where the match is weak. Only part of the rows carry a size: once, few, many, or a class if the clone is expanded.

size,J,V,D,CDR3
many,TRBJ1-2,TRBV28,-,ASSSQVVRTETTNYGYT
many,TRBJ2-7,TRBV20-1,-,SAKDSGQGFSYEQY
many,TRBJ2-1,TRBV29-1,TRBD2,SVERLAGAREQF
many,TRBJ2-1,TRBV10-3,-,AISAGADNEQF
many,TRBJ2-2,TRBV27,-,ASSLRPSVIANTGELF
many,TRBJ1-1,TRBV6-5,TRBD1,ASSLRTGAGNTEAF
few,TRBJ2-1,TRBV4-2,-,ASSQVGKNEQF
-,TRBJ2-7,TRBV20-1,-,SAPTGLTYEQY
many,TRBJ2-1,TRBV5-6,-,ASTLGQRSYNEQF
many,TRBJ1-1,TRBV20-1,-,SARVDAEAF
many,TRBJ2-7,TRBV10-3,-,AISESLISGTYEQY
-,TRBJ2-1,TRBV5-5,TRBD2,ASSLVGLAGDEQF
-,TRBJ2-1,TRBV29-1,-,SVEDVSYNEQF
few,TRBJ2-1,TRBV15,TRBD2,ATSRTSGMNEQF
many,TRBJ2-3,TRBV6-5,-,ASSPAQGGGTDTQY
many,TRBJ1-6,TRBV7-9,-,ASSPPRHANSPLH